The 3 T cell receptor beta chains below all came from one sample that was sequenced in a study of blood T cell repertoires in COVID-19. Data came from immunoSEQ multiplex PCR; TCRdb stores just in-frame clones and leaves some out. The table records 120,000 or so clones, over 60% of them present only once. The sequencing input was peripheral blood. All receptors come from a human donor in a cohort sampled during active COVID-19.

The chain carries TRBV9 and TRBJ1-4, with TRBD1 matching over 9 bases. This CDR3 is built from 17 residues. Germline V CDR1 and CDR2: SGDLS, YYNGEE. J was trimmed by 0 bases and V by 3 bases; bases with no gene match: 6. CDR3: CASSAPGTGTTNEKLFF. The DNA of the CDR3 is TGTGCCAGCAGCGCCCCTGGGACAGGGACAACTAATGAAAAACTGTTTTTT.

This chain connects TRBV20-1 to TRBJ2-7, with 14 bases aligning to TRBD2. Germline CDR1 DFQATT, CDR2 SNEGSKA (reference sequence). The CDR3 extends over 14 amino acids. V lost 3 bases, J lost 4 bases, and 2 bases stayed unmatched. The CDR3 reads CSASGLAGGYEQYF. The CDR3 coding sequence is TGCAGTGCTAGTGGACTAGCGGGGGGTTACGAGCAGTACTTC.

The CDR3 bases are TGTGCCAGCAGTTACTCGACGGGTTCCTCTGGAAACACCATATATTTT. Translated: CASSYSTGSSGNTIYF. This chain joins TRBV6-5 and TRBJ1-3; D not resolved. V lost 0 bases, J lost 0 bases, and 9 bases lay in between. Looked up from germline, CDR1 is MNHEY and CDR2 is SVGAGI. The CDR3 contains 16 residues.